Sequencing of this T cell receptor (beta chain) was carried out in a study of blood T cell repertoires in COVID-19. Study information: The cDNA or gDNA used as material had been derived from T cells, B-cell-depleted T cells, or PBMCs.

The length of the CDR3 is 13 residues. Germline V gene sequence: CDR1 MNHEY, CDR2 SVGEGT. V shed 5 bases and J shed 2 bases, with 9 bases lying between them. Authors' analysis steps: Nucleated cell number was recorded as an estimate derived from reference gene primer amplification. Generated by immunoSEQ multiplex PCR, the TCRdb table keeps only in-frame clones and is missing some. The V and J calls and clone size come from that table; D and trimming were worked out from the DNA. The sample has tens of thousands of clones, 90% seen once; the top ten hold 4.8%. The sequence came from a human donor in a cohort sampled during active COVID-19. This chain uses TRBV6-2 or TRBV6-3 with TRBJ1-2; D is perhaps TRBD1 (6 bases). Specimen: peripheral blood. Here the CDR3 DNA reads TGTGCCAGCAGTACAGACAGGAACTATGGCTACACCTTC. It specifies CASSTDRNYGYTF.